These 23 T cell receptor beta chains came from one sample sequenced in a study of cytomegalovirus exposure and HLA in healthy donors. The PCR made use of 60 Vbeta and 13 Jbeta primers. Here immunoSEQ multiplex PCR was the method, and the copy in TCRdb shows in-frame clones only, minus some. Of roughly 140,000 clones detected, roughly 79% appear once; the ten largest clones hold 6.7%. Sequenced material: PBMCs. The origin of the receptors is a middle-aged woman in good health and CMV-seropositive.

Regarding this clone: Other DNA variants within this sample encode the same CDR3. Here the CDR3 reads CASSVASSYEQYF. The CDR3 coding sequence is TGTGCCAGCAGCGTAGCCAGCTCCTACGAGCAGTACTTC. The gene calls are TRBV9 and TRBJ2-7; unclear D gene. V was pared by 0 bases and J by 0 bases, with 4 bases between. The CDR3 contains 13 residues. Germline V CDR1 and CDR2: SGDLS, YYNGEE.

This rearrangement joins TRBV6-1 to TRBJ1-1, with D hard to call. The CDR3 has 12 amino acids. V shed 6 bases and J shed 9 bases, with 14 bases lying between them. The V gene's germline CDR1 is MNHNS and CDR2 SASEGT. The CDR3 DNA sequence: TGTGCCAGCAGACAGAATTCGAACCAAGCTTTCTTT. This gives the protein CASRQNSNQAFF.

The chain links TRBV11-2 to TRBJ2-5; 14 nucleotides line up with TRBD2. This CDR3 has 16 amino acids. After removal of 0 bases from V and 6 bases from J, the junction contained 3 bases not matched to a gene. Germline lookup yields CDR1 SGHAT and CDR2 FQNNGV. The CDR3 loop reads CASSLEGLAGEKTQYF. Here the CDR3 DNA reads TGTGCCAGCAGCTTAGAGGGACTAGCGGGGGAAAAGACCCAGTACTTC.

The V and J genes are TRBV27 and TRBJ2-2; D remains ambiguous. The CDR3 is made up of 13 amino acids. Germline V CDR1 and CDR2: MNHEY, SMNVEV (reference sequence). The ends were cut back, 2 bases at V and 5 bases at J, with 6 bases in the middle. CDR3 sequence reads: CASSLRWTGELFF. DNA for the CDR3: TGTGCCAGCAGTTTACGGTGGACCGGGGAGCTGTTTTTT.

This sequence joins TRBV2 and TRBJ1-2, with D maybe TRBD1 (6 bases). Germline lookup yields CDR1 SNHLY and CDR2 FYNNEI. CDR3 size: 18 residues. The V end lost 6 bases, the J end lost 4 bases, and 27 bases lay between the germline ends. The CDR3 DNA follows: TGTGCCAGCAGGGGGGGGGTTGGACAGCAACCATTCCTCTATGGCTACACCTTC. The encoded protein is CASRGGVGQQPFLYGYTF.

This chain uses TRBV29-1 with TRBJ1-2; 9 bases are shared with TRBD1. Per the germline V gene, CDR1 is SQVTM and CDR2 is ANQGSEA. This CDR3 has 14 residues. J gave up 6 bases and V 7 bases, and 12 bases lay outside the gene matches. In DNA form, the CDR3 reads TGCAGCGGGAGGGAGGGACAGGGATCCGATGGCTACACCTTC. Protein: CSGREGQGSDGYTF.

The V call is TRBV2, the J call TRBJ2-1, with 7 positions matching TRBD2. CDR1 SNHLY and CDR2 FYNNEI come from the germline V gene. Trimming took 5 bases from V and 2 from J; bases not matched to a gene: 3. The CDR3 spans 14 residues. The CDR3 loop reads CASSILAAYNEQFF. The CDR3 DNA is TGTGCCAGCAGTATTCTAGCGGCCTACAATGAGCAGTTCTTC.

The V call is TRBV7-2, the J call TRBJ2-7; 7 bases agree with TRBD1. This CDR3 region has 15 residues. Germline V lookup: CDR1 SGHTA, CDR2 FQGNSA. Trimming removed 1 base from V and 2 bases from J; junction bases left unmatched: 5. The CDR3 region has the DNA TGTGCCAGCAGCTTAGAGGACAGGAGAACCTACGAGCAGTACTTC. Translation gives CASSLEDRRTYEQYF.

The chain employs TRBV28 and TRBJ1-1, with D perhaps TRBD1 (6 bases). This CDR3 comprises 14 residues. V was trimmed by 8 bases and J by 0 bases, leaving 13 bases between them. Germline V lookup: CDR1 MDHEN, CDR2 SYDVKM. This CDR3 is CASHGGAVNTEAFF. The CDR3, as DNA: TGTGCCAGCCACGGGGGGGCGGTGAACACTGAAGCTTTCTTT.

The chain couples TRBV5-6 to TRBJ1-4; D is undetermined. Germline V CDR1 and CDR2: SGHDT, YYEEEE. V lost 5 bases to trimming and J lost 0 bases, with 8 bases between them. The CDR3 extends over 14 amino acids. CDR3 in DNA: TGTGCCAGCAGTTCGGAGCCAACTAATGAAAAACTGTTTTTT. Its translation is CASSSEPTNEKLFF.

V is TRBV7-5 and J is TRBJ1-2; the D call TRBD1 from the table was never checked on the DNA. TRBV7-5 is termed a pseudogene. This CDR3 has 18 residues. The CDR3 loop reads CVRSRLVVDRAVDYGYTF. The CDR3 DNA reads TGTGTCAGAAGCCGATTAGTGGTTGACAGGGCGGTGGACTATGGCTACACCTTC.

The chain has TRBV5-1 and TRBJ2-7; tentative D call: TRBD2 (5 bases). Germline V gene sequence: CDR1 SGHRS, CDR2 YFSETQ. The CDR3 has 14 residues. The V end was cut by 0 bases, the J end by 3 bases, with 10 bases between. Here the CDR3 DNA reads TGCGCCAGCAGCTTGGCCGGGGTGAACTACGAGCAGTACTTC. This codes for CASSLAGVNYEQYF.

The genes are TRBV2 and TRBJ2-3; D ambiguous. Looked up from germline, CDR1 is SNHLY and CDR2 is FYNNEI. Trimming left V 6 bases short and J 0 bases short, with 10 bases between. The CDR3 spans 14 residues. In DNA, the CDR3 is TGTGCCAGCAGGAAGATGACTAGCACAGATACGCAGTATTTT. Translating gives CASRKMTSTDTQYF.

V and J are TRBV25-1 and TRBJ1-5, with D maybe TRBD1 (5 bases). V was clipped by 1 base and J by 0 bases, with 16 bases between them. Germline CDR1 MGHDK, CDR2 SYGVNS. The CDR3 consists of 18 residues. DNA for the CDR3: TGTGCCAGCAGTGAATCAGCTCCTTCAGGGAATAGCAATCAGCCCCAGCATTTT. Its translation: CASSESAPSGNSNQPQHF.

CDR3 nucleotides: TGTGCCAGCAGCTTAAGGCAGGAAGAGACCCAGTACTTC. This gives the protein CASSLRQEETQYF. The chain is built from TRBV7-9 and TRBJ2-5, with D unclear. Trimming took 2 bases from V and 3 from J, leaving 7 bases between them. The germline V gene has CDR1 SEHNR and CDR2 FQNEAQ (reference sequence). CDR3 length: 13 residues. The full variable domain, rest sourced from reference TRBV7-9 and TRBJ2-5, is DTGVSQNPRHKITKRGQNVTFRCDPISEHNRLYWYRQTLGQGPEFLTYFQNEAQLEKSRLLSDRFSAERPKGSFSTLEIQRTEQGDSAMYLCASSLRQEETQYFGPGTRLLVL.

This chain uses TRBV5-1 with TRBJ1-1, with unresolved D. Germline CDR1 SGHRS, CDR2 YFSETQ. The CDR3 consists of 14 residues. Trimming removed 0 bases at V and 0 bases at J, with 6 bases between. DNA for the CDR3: TGCGCCAGCAGCTTGGGGTCAGTGAACACTGAAGCTTTCTTT. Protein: CASSLGSVNTEAFF.

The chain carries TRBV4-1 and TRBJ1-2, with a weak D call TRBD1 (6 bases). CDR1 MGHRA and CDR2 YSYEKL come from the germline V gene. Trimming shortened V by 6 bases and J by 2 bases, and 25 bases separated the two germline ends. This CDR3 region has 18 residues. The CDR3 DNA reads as TGCGCCAGCAGTCGCACTCCTGGACAGACGAACGAAAACTATGGCTACACCTTC. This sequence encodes CASSRTPGQTNENYGYTF.

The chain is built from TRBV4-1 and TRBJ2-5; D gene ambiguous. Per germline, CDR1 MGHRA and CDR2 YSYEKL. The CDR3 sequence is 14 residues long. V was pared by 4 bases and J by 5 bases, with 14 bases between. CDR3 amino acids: CASSPIDGTETQYF. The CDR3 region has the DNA TGCGCCAGCAGCCCTATCGATGGTACGGAGACCCAGTACTTC.

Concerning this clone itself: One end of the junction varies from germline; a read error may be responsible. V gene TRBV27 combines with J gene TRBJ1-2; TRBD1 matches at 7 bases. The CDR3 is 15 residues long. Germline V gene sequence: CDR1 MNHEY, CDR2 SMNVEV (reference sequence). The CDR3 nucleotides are TGTGCCGGCAGTCAAACGACAGGGCCTCGTAATGGCTACACCTTC. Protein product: CAGSQTTGPRNGYTF.

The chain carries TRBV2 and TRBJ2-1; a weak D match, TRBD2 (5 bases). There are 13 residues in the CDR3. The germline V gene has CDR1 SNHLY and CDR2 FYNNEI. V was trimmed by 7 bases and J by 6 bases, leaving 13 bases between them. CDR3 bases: TGTGCCAGCACTCTGGACTGGGGCAATGAGCAGTTCTTC. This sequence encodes CASTLDWGNEQFF.

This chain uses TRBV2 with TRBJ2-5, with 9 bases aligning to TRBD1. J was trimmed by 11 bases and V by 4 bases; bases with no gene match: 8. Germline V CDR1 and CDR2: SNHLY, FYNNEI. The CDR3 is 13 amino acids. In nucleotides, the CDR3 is TGTGCCAGCAGTGGGACAGGGGATAGGGAGCAGTACTTC. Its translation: CASSGTGDREQYF.

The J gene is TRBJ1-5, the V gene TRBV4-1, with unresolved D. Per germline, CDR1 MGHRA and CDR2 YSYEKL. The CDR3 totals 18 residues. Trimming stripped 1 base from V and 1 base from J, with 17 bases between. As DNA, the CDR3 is TGCGCCAGCAGCCAAGGAGGGTTAGTTGGGCGAAGCAATCAGCCCCAGCATTTT. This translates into CASSQGGLVGRSNQPQHF.

The CDR3 DNA follows: TGTGCCAGCAGCTTAATGGGAGTCTCTGGAAACACCATATATTTT. Its protein is CASSLMGVSGNTIYF. The rearrangement links TRBV7-2 to TRBJ1-3; D unresolved. V shed 2 bases and J shed 0 bases, with 8 bases lying between them. CDR3 length: 15 amino acids. Germline V gene lookup returns CDR1 SGHTA and CDR2 FQGNSA.